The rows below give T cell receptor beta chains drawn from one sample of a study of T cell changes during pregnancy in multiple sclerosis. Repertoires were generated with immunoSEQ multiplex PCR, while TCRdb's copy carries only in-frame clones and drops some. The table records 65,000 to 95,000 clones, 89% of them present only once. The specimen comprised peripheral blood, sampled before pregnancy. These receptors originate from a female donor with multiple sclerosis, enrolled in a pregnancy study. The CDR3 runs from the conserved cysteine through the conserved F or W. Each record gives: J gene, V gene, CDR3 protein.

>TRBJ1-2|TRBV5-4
CASSYSTSYGYTF
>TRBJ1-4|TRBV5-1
CASSLEGGAGEKLFF
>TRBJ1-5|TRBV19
CASSQYGDTLSNQPQHF
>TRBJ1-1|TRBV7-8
CASSLGRRGLNTEAFF
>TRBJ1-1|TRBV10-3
CATNRAGATNTEAFF
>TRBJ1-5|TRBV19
CASTTGTANWGPQHF
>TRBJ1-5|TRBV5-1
CASSAPGQGQPQHF
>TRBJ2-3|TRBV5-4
CASRFSGGATDTQYF
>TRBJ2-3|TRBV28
CASRTSSGGHTDTQYF
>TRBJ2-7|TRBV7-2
CASSFRRQGGKQYF
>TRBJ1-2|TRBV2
CASSEALRGARHLYGYTF
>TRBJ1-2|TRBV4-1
CASSQAGRGGYGYTF
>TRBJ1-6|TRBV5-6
CASSLGGQGPSSPLHF
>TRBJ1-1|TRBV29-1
CSSQGPESAEAFF
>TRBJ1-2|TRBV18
CASSSGQDYGYTF
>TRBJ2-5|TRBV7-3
CASSLVAGGPRETQYF
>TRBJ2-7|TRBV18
CASSPGDRGYEQYF
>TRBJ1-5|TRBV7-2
CASSFTGLDQPQHF
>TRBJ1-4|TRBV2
CASREGNEKLFF
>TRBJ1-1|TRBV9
CASSAIQGANTEAFF
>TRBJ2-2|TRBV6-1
CASTLTGNPGELFF
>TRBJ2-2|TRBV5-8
CASSLGWGLARTGELFF
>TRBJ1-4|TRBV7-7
CASSVRIGSEKLFF
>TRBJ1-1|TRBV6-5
CASRPGQGYTEAFF
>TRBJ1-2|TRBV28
CASSLTGVNGYTF
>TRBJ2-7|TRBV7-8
CASSLFQRGPYEQYF
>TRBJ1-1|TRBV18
CASSRTGGVMTNTEAFF
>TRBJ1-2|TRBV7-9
CASSLTEHGYTF
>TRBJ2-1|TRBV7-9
CASSLAQRIDNEQFF
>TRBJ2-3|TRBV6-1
CASSELAGGPDTQYF
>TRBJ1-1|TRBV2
CASSVPDRGIWNTEAFF
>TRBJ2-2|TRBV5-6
CASSYGGLNTGELFF
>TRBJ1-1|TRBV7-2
CASSLQGWTEAFF
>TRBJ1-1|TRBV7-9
CASSLSPKWAFF
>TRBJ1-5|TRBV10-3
CAIGGGAGNQPQHF
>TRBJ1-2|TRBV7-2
CASSRLTGSEGLYGYTF
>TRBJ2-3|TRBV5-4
CASSAGTSANADTQYF
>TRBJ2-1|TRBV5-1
CASMRLAGTDEQFF
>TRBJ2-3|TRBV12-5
CASGLTPDGGGLTDTQYF
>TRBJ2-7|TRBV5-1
CASSLRSGSYEQYF
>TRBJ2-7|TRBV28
CASTGTAPYEQYF
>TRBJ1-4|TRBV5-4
CASSLLDGGNEKLFF
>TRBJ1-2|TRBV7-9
CASSLRDSKSGYTF
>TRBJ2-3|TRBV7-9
CASSSRVAGGQMNTDTQYF
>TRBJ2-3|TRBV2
CASMGGEYTDTQYF
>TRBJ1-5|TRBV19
CASRGAAFSNQPQHF
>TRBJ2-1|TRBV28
CASTEIRGSVDEQFF
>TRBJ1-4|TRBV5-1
CASSFLPTKEKLFF
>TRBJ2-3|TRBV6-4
CASSVSSTGTDTQYF
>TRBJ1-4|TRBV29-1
CSATGPNEKLFF
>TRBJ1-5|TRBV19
CASSISVNSNQPQHF
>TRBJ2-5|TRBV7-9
CASSLMGQGGETQYF
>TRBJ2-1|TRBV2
CASKPTGPYNEQFF
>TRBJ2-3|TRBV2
CASRPRWGLGGDTQYF
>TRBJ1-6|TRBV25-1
CASSESNNSPLHF
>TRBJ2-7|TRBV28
CASSFQNYEQYF
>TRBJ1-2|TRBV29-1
CSVLRGDRNYGYTF
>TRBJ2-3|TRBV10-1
CASSETVATSTDTQYF
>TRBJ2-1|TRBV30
CAWSPGLAYNEQFF
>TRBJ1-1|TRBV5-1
CASSLRGTGDTEAFF